This TCR beta chain was profiled in a study of identifying expanded T cells in peripheral blood. Study observations and caveats: Across healthy donors, higher total template counts meant significantly greater roughly 2-week count variance.

Concerning this clone itself: The target antigen is unknown.

The data were produced by immunoSEQ multiplex PCR, yet TCRdb's version contains in-frame clones alone and is incomplete. The repertoire consists of roughly 120,000 clones, with roughly 90% occurring once and the leading ten covering just under 8.5%. No infections or other immune events were documented during collection. There are 19 residues in the CDR3. CDR1 and CDR2 from the germline V gene are SEHNR and FQNEAQ (reference sequence). V lost 4 bases, J lost 3 bases, and 16 bases stayed unmatched. Sequenced material: blood. The chain joins TRBV7-9 to TRBJ2-3; 10 bases agree with TRBD1. The TCR comes from a person aged 18 to 70 in good health. CDR3 loop: CASSSGQGQGILGTDTQYF. The CDR3, as DNA: TGTGCCAGCAGCTCGGGCCAGGGACAGGGGATTCTAGGGACAGATACGCAGTATTTT.